These T cell receptor beta chains were read from a single sample in a study of blood T cell repertoires in COVID-19. Here immunoSEQ multiplex PCR was the method, and the copy in TCRdb shows in-frame clones only, minus some. Of over 200,000 clones in the sample, approximately 87% were seen once. The sequenced material came from peripheral blood. The receptor set was obtained from a woman aged 45-60 years with acute or convalescent COVID-19. The CDR3 runs from the conserved cysteine through the conserved F or W. D genes are given only for firm matches. Clone size is not always given. Where it is, it says once, few, many or a class for expanded clones.

cdr3_nt cdr3_aa j_call clone_size d_call v_call
TGTGCCAGCAGCTTCAACAGGGGGCTCGGGAATGAGCAGTTCTTC CASSFNRGLGNEQFF TRBJ2-1 . TRBD1 TRBV7-9
TGTGCCAGTAGTATTACCCGGGACAGCTATGGCTACACCTTC CASSITRDSYGYTF TRBJ1-2 once TRBD1 TRBV19
TGTGCCAGCAGCGGTCCAGGGGGTATCGCCTACAATGAGCAGTTCTTC CASSGPGGIAYNEQFF TRBJ2-1 . TRBD1 TRBV9
TGTGCCACCAGCAGAGATAGATTCTCTGGAAACACCATATATTTT CATSRDRFSGNTIYF TRBJ1-3 . . TRBV15
TGTGCCAGTATGAGTCGGGGACAGAGCTCTGGAAACACCATATATTTT CASMSRGQSSGNTIYF TRBJ1-3 few TRBD1 TRBV19
TGTGCCAGCAGCGTAGCTTTCGGCCTAAGCGGTTCACCCCTCCACTTT CASSVAFGLSGSPLHF TRBJ1-6 few . TRBV9
TGCGCCAGCAGCAGGACAGGGGGCCCAGACATAACGCAGTATTTT CASSRTGGPDITQYF TRBJ2-3 . TRBD1 TRBV5-1
TGTGCCAGCAGCCAAGATCGGACTAGCGAAAACTACGAGCAGTACTTC CASSQDRTSENYEQYF TRBJ2-7 . TRBD2 TRBV3-1/TRBV3-2
TGTGCCAGCAGAAGCCGGACAGGGGATAGTGGAAACACCATATATTTT CASRSRTGDSGNTIYF TRBJ1-3 few TRBD1 TRBV6-6
TGTGCCAGCTCTGCCCCAGGGGGCGTCACCGGGGAGCTGTTTTTT CASSAPGGVTGELFF TRBJ2-2 . TRBD1 TRBV18
TGTGCCACCAGCAGAGAAGAAGGCAGCGGGGAGGGCACAGATACGCAGTATTTT CATSREEGSGEGTDTQYF TRBJ2-3 once TRBD2 TRBV15
TGTGCCAGCAGCTTAGTTAGCGCAACCTACAATGAGCAGTTCTTC CASSLVSATYNEQFF TRBJ2-1 . . TRBV7-8
TGTGCCAGCAGTCCCAGGACAGATCGGGTTAGTGAAGCTTTCTTT CASSPRTDRVSEAFF TRBJ1-1 . . TRBV27
TGTGCCAGTACCTCCGGGACAGGGTATCAGCCCCAGCATTTT CASTSGTGYQPQHF TRBJ1-5 . TRBD1 TRBV19
TGCGCCAGCAGCTCACAAGCGGGCCTGCGGACCGGGGAGCTGTTTTTT CASSSQAGLRTGELFF TRBJ2-2 . . TRBV5-1
TGTGCCAGCAGCACACAGGGATACTATGGCTACACCTTC CASSTQGYYGYTF TRBJ1-2 . . TRBV7-9
TGTGCCAGCAGCAAATTTTCGGTCTTACGGACTAGCGGGAGGTTCAAGCAGTACTTC CASSKFSVLRTSGRFKQYF TRBJ2-7 . . TRBV21-1
TGTGCCAGCAGCTTAGACAGCGACACCGGGGAGCTGTTTTTT CASSLDSDTGELFF TRBJ2-2 . . TRBV11-2
TGTGCCAGCAGCCCCCTTAGCGGGCTCCAAGAGACCCAGTACTTC CASSPLSGLQETQYF TRBJ2-5 . TRBD2 TRBV11-2
TGCGCCAGCGTGCAGGGCCTTATGAACACTGAAGCTTTCTTT CASVQGLMNTEAFF TRBJ1-1 . . TRBV5-1
TGTGCCAGCAGCTTCTTGTCTAGCGGGAGAGGAAATGAGCAGTTCTTC CASSFLSSGRGNEQFF TRBJ2-1 . TRBD2 TRBV7-3
TGTGCCAGCATCCGGCGGGACACCGGGGAGCTGTTTTTT CASIRRDTGELFF TRBJ2-2 . . TRBV2
TGTGCCAGCAGGGGCAACTATGGCTACACCTTC CASRGNYGYTF TRBJ1-2 once . TRBV28
TGTGCAAGTCGCTTAGGGGACGGAGGGGAGCAGTTCTTC CASRLGDGGEQFF TRBJ2-1 few . TRBV12-2
TGTGCCAGCGGACTAAGATTCGACCGGGAGCTGTTTTTT CASGLRFDRELFF TRBJ2-2 once . TRBV11-3
TGTGCCAGCAGCTTGGACCCCCAGGGAGAGACCCAGTACTTC CASSLDPQGETQYF TRBJ2-5 . . TRBV7-2
TGTGCCACCAGTCCGACAGGGAATTCCTACGAGCAGTACTTC CATSPTGNSYEQYF TRBJ2-7 . TRBD1 TRBV24-1
TGTGCCAGCAGTTTGAATGCAGGGTTTGGCTACACCTTC CASSLNAGFGYTF TRBJ1-2 . . TRBV28
TGCGCCAGCAGTGGAAGGGACAGCCAAGAGACCCAGTACTTC CASSGRDSQETQYF TRBJ2-5 . TRBD1 TRBV10-1
TGTGCCAGCTCACCGCCGTCAGGAGAGACCCAGTACTTC CASSPPSGETQYF TRBJ2-5 once . TRBV18
TGTGCCAGCAGCTTAGCGCGAATAGGGGATAGCAATCAGCCCCAGCATTTT CASSLARIGDSNQPQHF TRBJ1-5 . . TRBV7-9
TGTGCCACCAGAAGACTAGCGGGAGTCAATGAGCAGTTCTTC CATRRLAGVNEQFF TRBJ2-1 . TRBD2 TRBV24-1
TGTGCCAGCAGTCCAGCCCCGGACAGCTTCAATCAGCCCCAGCATTTT CASSPAPDSFNQPQHF TRBJ1-5 . . TRBV21-1
TGTGCCAGCAGTTACTCCCTAGCGCGAAGCACAGATACGCAGTATTTT CASSYSLARSTDTQYF TRBJ2-3 few . TRBV6-2/TRBV6-3
TGTGCCAGCAGCGTTTCGACTTGGGACAGCGAAAAACTGTTTTTT CASSVSTWDSEKLFF TRBJ1-4 . TRBD1 TRBV9
TGTGCTAGTGGCCGCCAATCTCAACTATGGCAGTATTTT CASGRQSQLWQYF TRBJ2-3 . . TRBV12-5